These 28 T cell receptor beta chains were all obtained from the same sample, sequenced in a study of blood T cell repertoires in COVID-19. Sequenced by immunoSEQ multiplex PCR; TCRdb stores in-frame clones only, minus some. This table holds approximately 470,000 clones, roughly 87% found once. Specimen: PBMCs or T cells enriched from blood (not recorded which). All receptors derive from a woman between 18 and 29 years old who had recovered from COVID-19.

The chain carries TRBV11-2 and TRBJ1-4; 9 bases fit TRBD1. With 5 bases clipped from V and 5 bases from J, the junction kept 9 bases outside the gene matches. CDR3 length equals 16 residues. Looked up from germline, CDR1 is SGHAT and CDR2 is FQNNGV. The CDR3 region is CASSRGQGNTNEKLFF. Written as DNA, the CDR3 is TGTGCCAGCAGCCGAGGACAGGGGAATACAAATGAAAAACTGTTTTTT.

V gene TRBV10-3 combines with J gene TRBJ2-3, with 11 positions matching TRBD2. The CDR3 consists of 17 residues. Germline CDR1 and CDR2: ENHRY and SYGVKD. The V segment lost 2 bases and the J segment 2 bases; nucleotides outside the gene matches: 6. CDR3 region: CAISEGVSGGATDTQYF. The CDR3 nucleotides are TGTGCCATCAGTGAGGGTGTTAGCGGGGGGGCCACAGATACGCAGTATTTT.

This clone has just one count. This chain joins TRBV5-1 and TRBJ1-1; D not certain. V was trimmed by 7 bases and J by 8 bases, leaving 12 bases between them. The germline V gene has CDR1 SGHRS and CDR2 YFSETQ. The CDR3 runs to 11 residues. CDR3 nucleotide sequence: TGCGCCAGCGCCGACGGAGTAGAAGCTTTCTTT. Its translation is CASADGVEAFF.

This CDR3 reads CASSYLGGEYGYTF. The CDR3 nucleotides read TGTGCCAGCAGTTACTTGGGGGGTGAATATGGCTACACCTTC. The rearrangement links TRBV6-5 to TRBJ1-2; D is perhaps TRBD1 (5 bases). V lost 1 base and J 5 bases, leaving 11 bases between the germline ends. Germline values: CDR1 MNHEY, CDR2 SVGAGI. The CDR3 totals 14 residues.

This clone was counted once. The V gene is TRBV28, the J gene TRBJ1-6; the D is unclear. Germline values: CDR1 MDHEN, CDR2 SYDVKM. The CDR3 extends over 11 amino acids. Trimming pared 7 bases from V and 7 bases from J, leaving 5 bases between. The CDR3 nucleotides read TGTGCCAGCAACGGGAATTCACCCCTCCACTTT. It encodes CASNGNSPLHF.

V is TRBV5-1 and J is TRBJ2-2; 15 bases fit TRBD2. The CDR3 consists of 17 residues. J was trimmed by 5 bases and V by 1 base; bases with no gene match: 3. CDR1 SGHRS and CDR2 YFSETQ come from the germline V gene. The CDR3 sequence is CASSLFGTSGGTGELFF. CDR3 nucleotides: TGCGCCAGCAGCTTGTTCGGGACTAGCGGGGGGACCGGGGAGCTGTTTTTT.

The V gene is TRBV18, the J gene TRBJ1-5; 10 bases match TRBD1. The CDR3 totals 15 residues. The ends lost 6 bases at V and 2 bases at J; junction bases unmatched: 4. Germline loops: CDR1 KGHSH, CDR2 LQKENI. The CDR3 nucleotides read TGTGCCAGCTCTCCGGACAGGGGGGGCAATCAGCCCCAGCATTTT. Its protein product is CASSPDRGGNQPQHF. The full variable domain, in which reference TRBV18 and TRBJ1-5 provide the parts outside the CDR3, is NAGVMQNPRHLVRRRGQEARLRCSPMKGHSHVYWYRQLPEEGLKFMVYLQKENIIDESGMPKERFSAEFPKEGPSILRIQQVVRGDSAAYFCASSPDRGGNQPQHFGDGTRLSIL.

The J gene is TRBJ2-3, the V gene TRBV27; 10 positions agree with TRBD1. The CDR3 spans 15 residues. Germline lookup yields CDR1 MNHEY and CDR2 SMNVEV (reference sequence). With V trimmed by 3 bases and J by 2 bases, 2 bases remained unmatched. The CDR3 reads CASSFGTGDTDTQYF. The CDR3 region has the DNA TGTGCCAGCAGTTTTGGGACAGGGGACACAGATACGCAGTATTTT.

V is TRBV30 and J is TRBJ1-2; D unclear. The germline V gene has CDR1 GTSNPN and CDR2 SVGIG (reference sequence). This CDR3 contains 15 residues. Between the trimmed V and J ends, which lost 2 bases and 5 bases, there was a span of 18 bases. DNA of the CDR3: TGTGCCTGGAGTTTCTCCAAGGAGGGAAGGTATGGCTACACCTTC. This sequence encodes CAWSFSKEGRYGYTF.

Of note for this clone: Other DNA sequences within the sample encode an identical CDR3. The chain has TRBV7-6 and TRBJ2-2; D possibly corresponds to TRBD2 (5 bases). The V and J ends lost 1 base and 5 bases respectively, with 8 bases between them. CDR1 SGHVS and CDR2 FNYEAQ come from the germline V gene. This CDR3 spans 14 amino acids. CDR3 protein: CASSLGGGTGELFF. The CDR3 nucleotides read TGTGCCAGCAGCTTAGGAGGCGGGACCGGGGAGCTGTTTTTT.

The V and J genes are TRBV5-1 and TRBJ1-1; the D is unclear. This CDR3 has 14 residues. Trimming took off 4 bases at V and 0 bases at J, with 10 bases between the two ends. Germline CDR1 reads SGHRS; CDR2 reads YFSETQ. This CDR3 reads CASSPISVNTEAFF. The CDR3 bases are TGCGCCAGCAGCCCTATTTCGGTGAACACTGAAGCTTTCTTT.

V usage is TRBV5-1 and J usage is TRBJ2-5; the match to TRBD2 covers 12 bases. CDR1 and CDR2 (germline): SGHRS, YFSETQ. This CDR3 contains 14 residues. J lost 5 bases, V lost 6 bases, and 5 bases had no gene match. CDR3 DNA sequence: TGCGCCAGCACCGTCGGGACTAGCGGGGAGACCCAGTACTTC. This encodes CASTVGTSGETQYF. Filled out from reference TRBV5-1 and TRBJ2-5, the complete variable domain reads KAGVTQTPRYLIKTRGQQVTLSCSPISGHRSVSWYQQTPGQGLQFLFEYFSETQRNKGNFPGRFSGRQFSNSRSEMNVSTLELGDSALYLCASTVGTSGETQYFGPGTRLLVL.

The V gene is TRBV7-9, the J gene TRBJ1-5; D is ambiguous. V was pared by 5 bases and J by 0 bases, with 5 bases between. Germline CDR1 and CDR2: SEHNR and FQNEAQ (reference sequence). The CDR3 consists of 13 residues. The CDR3 bases are TGTGCCAGCAGCGACAATAGCAATCAGCCCCAGCATTTT. Translating gives CASSDNSNQPQHF.

V gene TRBV7-2 combines with J gene TRBJ2-5; 9 positions agree with TRBD2. The CDR3 loop spans 14 amino acids. The germline gives CDR1 SGHTA, CDR2 FQGNSA. V shed 5 bases and J 6 bases; nucleotides not matched to a gene: 7. CDR3 bases: TGTGCCAGCAGCCATAGCGGGGGAGGAAAGACCCAGTACTTC. Protein: CASSHSGGGKTQYF.

The chain carries TRBV27 and TRBJ2-1; 9 nucleotides line up with TRBD1. This CDR3 is built from 15 residues. The junction had 7 bases not matched to a gene; V was cut back by 6 bases and J by 4 bases. Germline V gives CDR1 MNHEY, CDR2 SMNVEV (reference sequence). The CDR3 DNA sequence: TGTGCCAGCAGGCCAGGGACAGGGCTTTACAATGAGCAGTTCTTC. Amino acid sequence: CASRPGTGLYNEQFF.

This chain joins TRBV4-1 and TRBJ1-5; D gene ambiguous. The CDR3 spans 15 residues. Germline CDR1 is MGHRA and CDR2 is YSYEKL. Trimming removed 0 bases from V and 0 bases from J, with 6 bases in between. CDR3 nucleotides: TGCGCCAGCAGCCAAGAGGCGGGTAGCAATCAGCCCCAGCATTTT. Translated: CASSQEAGSNQPQHF.

The chain has TRBV5-8 and TRBJ1-2, with 7 bases that match TRBD1. There are 15 residues in the CDR3. V lost 2 bases, J lost 3 bases, and 7 bases stayed unmatched. Germline assignment: CDR1 SGHTS and CDR2 YDEGEE. In DNA form, the CDR3 reads TGTGCCAGCAGCTTCTCGACAGGGTTGGACTATGGCTACACCTTC. Its translation is CASSFSTGLDYGYTF. The entire variable domain, with the rest obtained from reference TRBV5-8 and TRBJ1-2, is as follows: EAGVTQSPTHLIKTRGQQATLRCSPISGHTSVYWYQQALGLGLQFLLWYDEGEERNRGNFPPRFSGRQFPNYSSELNVNALELEDSALYLCASSFSTGLDYGYTFGSGTRLTVV.

This sequence joins TRBV5-4 and TRBJ2-2; 11 bases are a match to TRBD2. This CDR3 is built from 18 residues. Germline V gene lookup returns CDR1 SGHNT and CDR2 YYREEE (reference sequence). Trimming cost V 0 bases and J 1 base; bases outside gene matches: 5. The DNA for the CDR3 is TGTGCCAGCAGCTTGGCTCTAGCGGGGGGACAGAACACCGGGGAGCTGTTTTTT. This translates into CASSLALAGGQNTGELFF. Supplemented by reference TRBV5-4 and TRBJ2-2, the full variable domain reads ETGVTQSPTHLIKTRGQQVTLRCSSQSGHNTVSWYQQALGQGPQFIFQYYREEENGRGNFPPRFSGLQFPNYSSELNVNALELDDSALYLCASSLALAGGQNTGELFFGEGSRLTVL.

The chain uses TRBV5-1 and TRBJ1-2, with D hard to call. Germline loops: CDR1 SGHRS, CDR2 YFSETQ. The length of the CDR3 is 13 residues. V was shortened by 2 bases and J by 8 bases, with 13 bases between the two germline ends. DNA of the CDR3: TGCGCCAGCAGCTTCGGGGAAGGGAGCGGCTACACCTTC. It translates to CASSFGEGSGYTF.

The chain carries TRBV7-8 and TRBJ1-5, with a weak D call TRBD1 (6 bases). CDR1 and CDR2 (germline): SGHVS, FQNEAQ. CDR3 size: 16 residues. V was trimmed by 2 bases and J by 7 bases, leaving 18 bases between them. The CDR3 loop reads CASSLRATGLGQPQHF. DNA of the CDR3: TGTGCCAGCAGCTTAAGGGCCACAGGGTTAGGACAGCCCCAGCATTTT.

The rearrangement uses TRBV6-5 and TRBJ1-1; TRBD1 matches 8 bases. Germline CDR1 MNHEY, CDR2 SVGAGI. The CDR3 consists of 14 residues. V shed 8 bases, J shed 7 bases, and the junction held 12 bases outside the gene matches. The CDR3 region is CASLGPGGVNEAFF. In DNA, the CDR3 is TGTGCCAGCCTCGGCCCAGGGGGCGTCAATGAAGCTTTCTTT.

The J gene is TRBJ1-1, the V gene TRBV29-1, with D possibly matching TRBD1 (5 bases). This CDR3 contains 12 residues. Per germline, CDR1 SQVTM and CDR2 ANQGSEA. The germline V and J ends were trimmed by 7 bases and 4 bases, with 13 bases remaining between them. Here the CDR3 DNA reads TGCAGCGGCTCGGGACTTAGCACTGAAGCTTTCTTT. Residues: CSGSGLSTEAFF. Full variable domain (missing parts from reference TRBV29-1 and TRBJ1-1): SAVISQKPSRDICQRGTSLTIQCQVDSQVTMMFWYRQQPGQSLTLIATANQGSEATYESGFVIDKFPISRPNLTFSTLTVSNMSPEDSSIYLCSGSGLSTEAFFGQGTRLTVV.

The V gene is TRBV7-9, the J gene TRBJ2-7, with a possible D match to TRBD2 (5 bases). Germline V gene sequence: CDR1 SEHNR, CDR2 FQNEAQ (reference sequence). V lost 1 base and J lost 3, with 10 bases in between. The length of the CDR3 is 14 residues. The CDR3: CASSLEGDLYEQYF. DNA of the CDR3: TGTGCCAGCAGCTTAGAGGGAGACCTCTACGAGCAGTACTTC.

The chain employs TRBV9 and TRBJ2-5; 8 nucleotides align to TRBD1. Germline V CDR1 and CDR2: SGDLS, YYNGEE. Losses at the gene ends were 4 bases for V and 6 bases for J; bases not matched to a gene: 14. CDR3 length: 16 residues. This CDR3 is CASSPPGAGGEKTQYF. The CDR3, as DNA: TGTGCCAGCAGCCCCCCGGGGGCAGGGGGCGAAAAGACCCAGTACTTC.

The chain combines TRBV18 with TRBJ2-7; TRBD1 matches 7 bases. Germline values: CDR1 KGHSH, CDR2 LQKENI. The CDR3 has 14 amino acids. V lost 2 bases, J lost 6 bases, and 7 bases stayed unmatched. The CDR3 DNA reads TGTGCCAGCTCACCATACAGGGGTACGGGCGAGCAGTACTTC. Its protein is CASSPYRGTGEQYF.

J is TRBJ2-1 and V is TRBV6-5, with 9 bases lining up with TRBD2. The CDR3 is made up of 14 amino acids. V lost 4 bases to trimming and J lost 7 bases; unmatched junction nucleotides: 5. Germline V gene lookup returns CDR1 MNHEY and CDR2 SVGAGI. CDR3 sequence (DNA): TGTGCCAGCAGTTCAGGCGGGGGGGGAAATGAGCAGTTCTTC. Its translation: CASSSGGGGNEQFF.

The DNA for the CDR3 is TGTGCCACCAGCGCACCCCGCGGATATGGCTACACCTTC. This sequence encodes CATSAPRGYGYTF. This rearrangement joins TRBV15 to TRBJ1-2; D uncertain. The CDR3 extends over 13 amino acids. Germline V gives CDR1 LNHNV, CDR2 YYDKDF (reference sequence). V lost 5 bases and J 5 bases, leaving 12 bases between the germline ends.

This chain joins TRBV28 and TRBJ1-5; D call uncertain. CDR1 and CDR2 from the germline V gene are MDHEN and SYDVKM. V gave up 8 bases and J gave up 7 bases, with 12 bases separating them. This CDR3 contains 12 residues. CDR3: CASGEGVQPQHF. DNA for the CDR3: TGTGCCAGCGGGGAGGGCGTCCAGCCCCAGCATTTT.